These 14 T cell receptor beta chains share one sample of origin, sequenced in a study of glioma-infiltrating T cells. Using RNA template, CDR3s of TCR alpha and beta were amplified with iRepertoire arm-PCR. A single record per CDR3 protein comes from TCRdb applying MiXCR to the multiplex PCR reads. The data hold 300,000 to 400,000 distinct CDR3 sequences, with about 40% observed a single time. Sequencing was carried out using glioma tissue, nonneoplastic brain tissue, or PBMCs (not recorded which). The receptors here all came from a human donor with low-grade glioma or glioblastoma, undergoing nonglioma brain surgery, or in good health (not recorded which).

A word on this clonotype: This sequence may be a read error, since a much larger clone differs from it by one base. The gene calls are TRBV6-2 or TRBV6-3 and TRBJ2-7; no clear D. CDR1 is MNHEY, CDR2 SVGEGT, per germline. This CDR3 spans 15 amino acids. CDR3 sequence reads: CASSYSPGSSYERYF. As DNA, the CDR3 is TGTGCCAGCAGTTACTCCCCAGGTTCCTCCTACGAGCGGTACTTC.

The V gene is TRBV5-1, the J gene TRBJ1-2, with a possible D match to TRBD1 (5 bases). The CDR3 has 13 amino acids. The germline gives CDR1 SGHRS, CDR2 YFSETQ. Trimming removed 7 bases from V and 0 bases from J, with 10 bases in between. The CDR3 loop reads CASEGDSNYGYTF. The CDR3 nucleotides read TGCGCCAGCGAAGGGGACTCTAACTATGGCTACACCTTC.

This chain joins TRBV7-2 and TRBJ1-2; D is uncertain. V was shortened by 3 bases and J by 3 bases, with 14 bases between the two germline ends. The germline gives CDR1 SGHTA, CDR2 FQGNSA. The CDR3 covers 15 residues. As DNA, the CDR3 is TGTGCCAGCAGCTTCCAGGAAACTCGGGACTATGGCTACACCTTC. This encodes CASSFQETRDYGYTF.

This clonotype has only a few counts. The CDR3: CASSQVNTQYTGELFF. For the CDR3, the DNA is TGTGCCAGCAGCCAAGTCAACACACAATACACCGGGGAGCTGTTTTTT. V gene TRBV4-2 combines with J gene TRBJ2-2; no clear D gene. The CDR3 is 16 amino acids. CDR1 is LGHNA, CDR2 YNFKEQ, per germline. V lost 1 base and J lost 3, with 12 bases in between.

On this clonotype: A much larger clone sits a single nucleotide away, making a read error possible. This rearrangement joins TRBV25-1 to TRBJ1-6, with D possibly TRBD1 on 6 matching bases. Trimming cost V 8 bases and J 6 bases, with 14 bases left between them. The CDR3 is made up of 14 amino acids. In germline, CDR1 is MGHDK, CDR2 SYGVNS. DNA of the CDR3: TGTGCCAGCCGTGTGGACAGTAGTAATTCACCCCTCCACTTT. Translating gives CASRVDSSNSPLHF.

A word on this clonotype: This may be a read error, as it is one base from a much larger clone. It is likely a read error, because the conserved phenylalanine at the end of the CDR3 is missing. This chain links TRBV6-1 with TRBJ1-2, with D unclear. V lost 6 bases and J lost 8, with 19 bases in between. In germline, CDR1 is MNHNS, CDR2 SASEGT. This CDR3 spans 14 amino acids. In DNA form, the CDR3 reads TGTGCCAGCAGCCACGGTTGGCAGAATGAAGGCTACACCCTC. Protein: CASSHGWQNEGYTL.

As regards this clonotype: One end of the junction varies from germline; a read error may be responsible. The V call is TRBV20-1, the J call TRBJ2-7; 12 bases map to TRBD2. The CDR3 is 16 residues long. CDR1 is DFQATT and CDR2 is SNEGSKA in the germline V gene (reference sequence). This chain's CDR3 is CSARKLAGGLSYERYF. The CDR3 DNA sequence: TGCAGTGCTAGAAAACTAGCGGGAGGCCTCTCCTACGAGCGGTACTTC.

This chain joins TRBV4-1 and TRBJ1-6; 7 bases match TRBD1. Germline V gene data show CDR1 as MGHRA and CDR2 as YSYEKL. This CDR3 spans 16 amino acids. V lost 5 bases and J lost 8; bases outside the gene matches: 12. For the CDR3, the DNA is TGCGCCAGCAGCAGAACTACAGGGGACCTCGATTCACCCCTCCACTTT. Its translation is CASSRTTGDLDSPLHF.

This clonotype has more than one count but fewer than ten. CDR3 loop: CASSLVGTRGQFF. CDR3 DNA: TGTGCCAGCAGTTTGGTCGGGACAAGGGGGCAGTTCTTC. The rearrangement links TRBV27 to TRBJ2-1, with TRBD1 as a possible D gene (6 bases). Germline V gene data show CDR1 as MNHEY and CDR2 as SMNVEV (reference sequence). The CDR3 extends over 13 amino acids. The V end was cut by 3 bases, the J end by 12 bases, with 15 bases between.

The CDR3: CATSDGEYEQYF. In DNA form, the CDR3 reads TGTGCCACCAGTGATGGGGAGTACGAGCAGTACTTC. The rearrangement links TRBV24-1 to TRBJ2-7; possible D gene TRBD2, 5 bases. The CDR3 spans 12 residues. Germline CDR1 and CDR2: KGHDR and SFDVKD. Trimming pared 3 bases from V and 4 bases from J, leaving 6 bases between.

The chain couples TRBV20-1 to TRBJ1-2, with no clear D. The CDR3 spans 12 residues. Germline CDR1 DFQATT, CDR2 SNEGSKA (reference sequence). Trimming shortened V by 4 bases and J by 1 base, and 7 bases separated the two germline ends. This CDR3 is CSAIPDNYGYTF. CDR3 in DNA: TGCAGTGCTATCCCGGATAACTATGGCTACACCTTC.

V is TRBV5-1 and J is TRBJ2-7, with D tentatively TRBD1 (6 bases). The end of the DNA is better explained by TRBJ2-1, so the J call may be wrong. CDR1 and CDR2 (germline): SGHRS, YFSETQ. This CDR3 contains 13 residues. CDR3 loop: CASSFEQGNEQFF. CDR3 coding DNA: TGCGCCAGCAGCTTTGAGCAGGGGAATGAGCAGTTCTTC.

This rearrangement joins TRBV20-1 to TRBJ1-2, with 8 bases identical to TRBD1. Germline values: CDR1 DFQATT, CDR2 SNEGSKA (reference sequence). V gave up 5 bases and J gave up 6 bases; unmatched junction bases: 11. The CDR3 is 14 residues long. The CDR3 loop reads CSASALGTGHGYTF. The CDR3, as DNA: TGCAGTGCTTCAGCTCTCGGGACAGGCCATGGCTACACCTTC.

The rearrangement links TRBV6-1 to TRBJ2-1, with D perhaps given as TRBD1 or TRBD2 (5 bases each). V shed 5 bases and J shed 7 bases, with 21 bases lying between them. Germline lookup yields CDR1 MNHNS and CDR2 SASEGT. CDR3 length equals 16 residues. The CDR3 nucleotides are TGTGCCAGCAGTCCCCGGGCCTGGAGAGGGGTAAATGAGCAGTTCTTC. It encodes CASSPRAWRGVNEQFF.